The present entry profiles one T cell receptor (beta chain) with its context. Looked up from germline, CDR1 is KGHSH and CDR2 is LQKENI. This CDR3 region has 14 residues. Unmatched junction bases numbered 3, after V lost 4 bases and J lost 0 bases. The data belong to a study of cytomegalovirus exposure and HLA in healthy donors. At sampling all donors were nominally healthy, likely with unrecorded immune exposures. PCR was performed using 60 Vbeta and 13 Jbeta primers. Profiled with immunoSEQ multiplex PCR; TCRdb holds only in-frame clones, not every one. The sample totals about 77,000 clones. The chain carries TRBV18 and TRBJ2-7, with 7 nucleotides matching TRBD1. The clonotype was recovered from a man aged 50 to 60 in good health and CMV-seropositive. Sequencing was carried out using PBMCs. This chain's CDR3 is CASSLGQTSYEQYF. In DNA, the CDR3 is TGTGCCAGCTCACTGGGACAGACCTCCTACGAGCAGTACTTC.